This TCR beta chain derives from a study of CD8+ T cells in alopecia areata (dated by TCRdb to 2017 to 2018). Concerning the study at large: The treated patients, all with moderate-to-severe alopecia areata, were enrolled in an open-label pilot trial of oral tofacitinib given at 5 to 10 mg twice daily. In both human patients and the C3H/HeJ mouse model, the study applied high-throughput TCRbeta sequencing to look at T cell clonal expansion in alopecia areata. The SALT score, which quantifies the percentage of affected scalp surface area, was used to measure disease severity in treated patients. Biopsies were taken from tofacitinib-treated patients at baseline and at 4 and 24 weeks of treatment, and a later scalp biopsy was taken in several of the tofacitinib-treated patients. Scalp tissue and sorted CD4+ and CD8+ peripheral blood T cells from patchy and totalis/universalis alopecia areata patients and from healthy controls were covered by human TCRbeta sequencing. Clonality in the scalp was compared among normal scalp (n=4), patchy alopecia areata scalp (n=8), and alopecia totalis/universalis scalp (n=8). The RNA source kit depended on sample type: the PAXgene miRNA kit for fixed scalp, the miRNeasy kit for PBMCs, and the RNeasy kit for mouse skin. Patients stayed on tofacitinib for 6 to 18 months and then had 6 months of follow-up off drug so that delayed response and recurrence could be assessed. TCRbeta CDR3 regions were amplified by immunoSEQ multiplex PCR using 35 Vbeta forward and 13 Jbeta reverse primers. Points the paper makes about the study in general: Higher clonality and more expanded CD8+ clones were observed in lesional scalp than in normal scalp, particularly in alopecia totalis/universalis, a finding suggestive of antigenic drive. Tofacitinib significantly lowered scalp clonality and the number of expanded CD8+ clones among the top 100 scalp clones. Because the treated cohort was small and had just a single nonresponder, larger studies are needed to establish links between baseline CD8+ expansion and response. TCR sequences shared between patients were less clear than in mice, possibly partly because of HLA diversity in the patient population. During tofacitinib treatment, many expanded lesional clones stuck around in both scalp and blood, and this persistence may partly explain why relapse happens after treatment is stopped. Unlike mouse skin, which is dominated by gammadelta T cells, normal human skin has resident alphabeta T cells that are also sequenced, and this complicates analysis of the scalp TCR repertoire.

The CDR3 has 16 amino acids, counting the end cysteine and phenylalanine. The entry retains the CDR3 DNA only, 48 bases that are in frame from base 1. V trim: 4 bases; J trim: 5 bases; unmatched bases: 12. According to the germline V gene, CDR1 reads SGHDT and CDR2 reads YYEEEE. Remarks on this clone: Which antigen it targets is not known. Base qualities were left out, and no much larger clone turns up one base away.

Taken with the paper, the label for time point translates to: around 22 weeks on oral tofacitinib. The sample's treatment or condition label is to be understood as: oral pan-JAK inhibitor, 5-10 mg twice daily. Lesional scalp punch biopsies and peripheral blood were collected from alopecia areata patients. PBMCs were isolated by density centrifugation and stained for CD3, CD4 and CD8, and CD4+ and CD8+ T cells were sorted on a FACSAria. Library prep was done by the immunoSEQ multiplex PCR assay. RNA was extracted from all samples and reverse transcribed into cDNA, which served as template for TCR sequencing. First-strand cDNA was synthesized with SuperScript III using a 2:1 mix of oligo-dT and random hexamers. A synthetic immune receptor repertoire was used to gauge amplification bias, and whatever bias remained was removed computationally. The authors' analysis ran thus. Raw reads were preprocessed to remove errors, and CDR3 was defined according to IMGT conventions as the region from the conserved cysteine to phenylalanine. Clonality was computed by normalizing Shannon entropy by log2 of the number of productive unique TCRs and subtracting the result from 1. CD4 or CD8 identity of scalp clones was inferred by cross-referencing scalp TCRbeta sequences with sorted blood CD4 and CD8 repertoires. Not all clones reach the TCRdb copy of this immuneACCESS table, which keeps in-frame sequences only. Checked studies attribute under half of the gap to unresolved V genes and leave the rest unexplained. That table is the source of V, J and clone size, and D and trimming were worked out from the DNA. The sample table lists about 190,000 clones, over 55% of them with a count of one. The top ten clones comprise 0.95% to 1.1% of the sample.

The receptor comes from a human donor with alopecia areata. The sequencing used CD4+ T cells sorted from blood, collected at week 24, from a patient treated with tofacitinib. The chain was built from TRBV5-6 and TRBJ2-3; TRBD1 agrees with 8 junctional bases. The bases read TGTGCCAGCAGCCCCCGAGGACAGGGTGTGGGAGATACGCAGTATTTT. It codes for CASSPRGQGVGDTQYF.